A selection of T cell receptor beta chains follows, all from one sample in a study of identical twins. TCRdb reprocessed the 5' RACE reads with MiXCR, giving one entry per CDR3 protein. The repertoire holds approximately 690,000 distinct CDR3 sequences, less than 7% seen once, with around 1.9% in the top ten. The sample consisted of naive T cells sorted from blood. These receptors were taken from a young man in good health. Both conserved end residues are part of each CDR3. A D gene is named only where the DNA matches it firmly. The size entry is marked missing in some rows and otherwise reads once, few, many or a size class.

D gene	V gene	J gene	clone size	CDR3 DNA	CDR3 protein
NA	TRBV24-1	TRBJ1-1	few	TGTGCCACCAGGGATTCGAACACTGAAGCTTTCTTT	CATRDSNTEAFF
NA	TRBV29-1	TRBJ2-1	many	TGCAGCGACGAGCGGCTATCCCAGGGCAATGAGCAGTTCTTC	CSDERLSQGNEQFF
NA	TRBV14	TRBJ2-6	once	TGTGCCAGCAGCCATCACACAGGGACCTCTGGGGCCAACGTCCTGACTTTC	CASSHHTGTSGANVLTF
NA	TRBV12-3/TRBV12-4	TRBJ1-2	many	TGTGCCAGCAGTTTCCCCTCCTACACCTTC	CASSFPSYTF
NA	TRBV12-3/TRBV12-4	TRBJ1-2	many	TGTGCCAGCAGTTTAGGAGCAGGCAGTCCTAACTATGGCTACACCTTC	CASSLGAGSPNYGYTF
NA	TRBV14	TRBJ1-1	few	TGTGCCAGCAGCCAATGGGGGGGAATGAACACTGAAGCTTTCTTT	CASSQWGGMNTEAFF
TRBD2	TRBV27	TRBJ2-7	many	TGTGCCAGCAGGGGACTAGCTACAACTTACGAGCAGTACTTC	CASRGLATTYEQYF
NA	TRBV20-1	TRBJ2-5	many	TGCAGTGCTAGAGAGGGTCCCGGAACCCAGTACTTC	CSAREGPGTQYF
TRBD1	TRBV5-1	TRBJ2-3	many	TGCGCCAGCAGCCGGGACAGGGTACCAGATACGCAGTATTTT	CASSRDRVPDTQYF
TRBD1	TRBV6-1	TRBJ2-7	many	TGTGCCAGCAGTGATCGAGGGGGACAGAAATTCTACGAGCAGTACTTC	CASSDRGGQKFYEQYF
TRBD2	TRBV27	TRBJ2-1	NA	TGTGCCAGCAGACCTACGGGGGGGGGACCCCACAATGAGCAGTTCTTC	CASRPTGGGPHNEQFF
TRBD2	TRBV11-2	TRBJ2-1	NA	TGTGCCAGCAGCTTTCGCCGCGGGGGAGCGAGCAATGAGCAGTTCTTC	CASSFRRGGASNEQFF
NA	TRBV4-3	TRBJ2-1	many	TGCGCCAGCAGCCAAGAAGGGGGAGCAGCCTACAATGAGCAGTTCTTC	CASSQEGGAAYNEQFF
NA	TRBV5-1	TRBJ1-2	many	TGCGCCAGCAGCTCGGAGGGGCCCGATGGCTACACCTTC	CASSSEGPDGYTF
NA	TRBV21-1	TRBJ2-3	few	TGTGCCAGCGGATCGGGCGGGAGACACACAGATACGCAGTATTTT	CASGSGGRHTDTQYF
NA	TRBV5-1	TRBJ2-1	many	TGCGCCAGCAGTGAGTCGGGAGTAAATAATGAGCAGTTCTTC	CASSESGVNNEQFF
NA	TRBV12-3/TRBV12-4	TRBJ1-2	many	TGTGCCAGCAGTTTAGGGGGACGGGGACTCTATGGCTACACCTTC	CASSLGGRGLYGYTF
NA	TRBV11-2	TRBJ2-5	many	TGTGCCAGCAGCTCAATGGGGACCCAGTACTTC	CASSSMGTQYF
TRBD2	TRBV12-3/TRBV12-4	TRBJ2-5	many	TGTGCCAGCAGACGAACCGGGACTAGCCAAGAGACCCAGTACTTC	CASRRTGTSQETQYF
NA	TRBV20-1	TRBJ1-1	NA	TGCAGTGCTCCAACCCGGGACACCTACACTGAAGCTTTCTTT	CSAPTRDTYTEAFF
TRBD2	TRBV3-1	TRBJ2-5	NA	TGTGCCAGCAGCCACCCTAGCGGAGTCCAAGAGACCCAGTACTTC	CASSHPSGVQETQYF
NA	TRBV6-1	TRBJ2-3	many	TGTGCCAGCAGCCACCCCACAGATACGCAGTATTTT	CASSHPTDTQYF
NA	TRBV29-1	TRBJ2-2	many	TGCAGCGTTGGGGATCTGAGTTTCACCGGGGAGCTGTTTTTT	CSVGDLSFTGELFF
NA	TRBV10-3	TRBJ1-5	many	TGTGCCATCGGTACCAGGTCGGAGGGAGGTCAGCCCCAGCATTTT	CAIGTRSEGGQPQHF
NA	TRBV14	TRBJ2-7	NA	TGTGCCAGCAGCCTAGGGAAGAGACCCTCCTACGAGCAGTACTTC	CASSLGKRPSYEQYF
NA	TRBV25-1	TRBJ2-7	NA	TGTGCCAGCAGTGAATGGGGTCTTGGGGTAGGCGAGCAGTACTTC	CASSEWGLGVGEQYF
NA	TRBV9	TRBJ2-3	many	TGTGCCAGCAGCGTATTGGCTTCTGGCGGGATAACAGATACGCAGTATTTT	CASSVLASGGITDTQYF
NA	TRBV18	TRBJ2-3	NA	TGTGCCAGCTCACCAAGGGGACACTTTCTACTCACAGATACGCAGTATTTT	CASSPRGHFLLTDTQYF
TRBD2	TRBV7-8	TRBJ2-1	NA	TGTGCCAGCAGCTTATCGCTAGCGGCGCCCGAGCAGTTCTTC	CASSLSLAAPEQFF
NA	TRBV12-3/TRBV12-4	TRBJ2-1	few	TGTGCCAGCAGTCGGGACTTAGGGTCCTACAATGAGCAGTTCTTC	CASSRDLGSYNEQFF
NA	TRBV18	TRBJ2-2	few	TGTGCCAGCTCACCAGAACGGTCTGTGCCCGGGGAGCTGTTTTTT	CASSPERSVPGELFF
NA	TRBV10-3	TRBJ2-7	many	TGTGCCATCACCACCGGGCCGCCCCACGAGCAGTACTTC	CAITTGPPHEQYF
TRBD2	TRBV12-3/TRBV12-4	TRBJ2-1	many	TGTGCCAGCAGTTTTCTAGCGGGGTCCTACAATGAGCAGTTCTTC	CASSFLAGSYNEQFF
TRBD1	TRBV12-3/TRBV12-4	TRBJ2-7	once	TGTGCCAGCAGTTTTCCGGGACAGGGAACCTACGAGCAGTACTTC	CASSFPGQGTYEQYF
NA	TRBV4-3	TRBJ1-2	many	TGCGCCAGCAGCCAAGATCTTGGAGAGACTTATGGCTACACCTTC	CASSQDLGETYGYTF
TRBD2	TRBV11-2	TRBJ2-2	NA	TGTGCCAGCAGCTCATTAGCGGGAGTATTAACCGGGGAGCTGTTTTTT	CASSSLAGVLTGELFF
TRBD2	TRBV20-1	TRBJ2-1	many	TGCAGTGCGGTCAAGCGGGAGGGATCCTACAATGAGCAGTTCTTC	CSAVKREGSYNEQFF
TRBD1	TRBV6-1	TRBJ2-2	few	TGTGCCAGCAGGCCAACCGGGACAGACGTCACCGGGGAGCTGTTTTTT	CASRPTGTDVTGELFF
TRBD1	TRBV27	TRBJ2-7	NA	TGTGCCAGCACAACCGGGACAGCGGCCGGGGAGCAGTACTTC	CASTTGTAAGEQYF
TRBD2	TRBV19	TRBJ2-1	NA	TGTGCCAGTAGGAGAGGAGGGCTAGCGGGAAATTACAATGAGCAGTTCTTC	CASRRGGLAGNYNEQFF
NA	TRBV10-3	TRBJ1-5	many	TGTGCCATCGCACGGGGCCCCTGGGAGAGCAATCAGCCCCAGCATTTT	CAIARGPWESNQPQHF
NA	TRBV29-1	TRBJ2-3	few	TGCAGCGTTTGGAGCCCCAGCACAGATACGCAGTATTTT	CSVWSPSTDTQYF
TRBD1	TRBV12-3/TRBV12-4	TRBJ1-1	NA	TGTGCCAGCAGTTTAAGGGCCAGGGGGCCGAACACTGAAGCTTTCTTT	CASSLRARGPNTEAFF
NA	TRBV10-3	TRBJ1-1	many	TGTGCCATCAGTGAAGATCAGGGTATGAACACTGAAGCTTTCTTT	CAISEDQGMNTEAFF
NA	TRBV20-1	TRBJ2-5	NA	TGCAGTGCTAGAGTCCTAGCGAGGGAGACCCAGTACTTC	CSARVLARETQYF
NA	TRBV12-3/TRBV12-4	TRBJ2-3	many	TGTGCCAGCAGTTCCTTAGAGGACACAGATACGCAGTATTTT	CASSSLEDTDTQYF
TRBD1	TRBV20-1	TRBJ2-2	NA	TGCAGTGCTCCCATCAGGGGGTCGATCGGGGAGCTGTTTTTT	CSAPIRGSIGELFF
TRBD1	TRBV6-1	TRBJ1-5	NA	TGTGCCAGCAGCCGAGACTTCGGACAGGGGAGGCGGGAGCCCCAGCATTTT	CASSRDFGQGRREPQHF
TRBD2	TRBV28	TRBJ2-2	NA	TGTGCCAGCACACCTATCGTCACACGGGGGGGGGACACCGGGGAGCTGTTTTTT	CASTPIVTRGGDTGELFF
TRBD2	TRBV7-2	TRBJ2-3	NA	TGTGCCAGCAGCTTCGACACGGCGGGAGGCGGCACAGATACGCAGTATTTT	CASSFDTAGGGTDTQYF
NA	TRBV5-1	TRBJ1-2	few	TGCGCCAACCTAGGGCTATCTTATGGCTACACCTTC	CANLGLSYGYTF
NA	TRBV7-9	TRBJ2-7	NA	TGTGCCAGCAGCTTAGATCAGGGCGGGGAGCAGTACTTC	CASSLDQGGEQYF
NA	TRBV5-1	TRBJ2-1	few	TGCGCCAGCTACGGGGGCGGGAGTAGGCATGAGCAGTTCTTC	CASYGGGSRHEQFF
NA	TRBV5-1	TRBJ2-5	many	TGCGCCAGCACCACATGGTTAGCGGAGAACCAAGAGACCCAGTACTTC	CASTTWLAENQETQYF